The rows below give T cell receptor beta chains drawn from one sample of a study of beta chain features in type 1 diabetes. Here immunoSEQ multiplex PCR was the method, and the copy in TCRdb shows in-frame clones only, minus some. In the table there are 400,000 or so clones, over 10% of which are singletons. Sequenced sample: naive CD4+ T cells from blood. Receptor source: a woman younger than 30 with type 1 diabetes. The CDR3 runs from the conserved cysteine through the conserved F or W. A D gene is named only where the DNA matches it firmly. The size field is filled for only some rows; it gives once, few, many or a size class.

J gene: TRBJ1-4
V gene: TRBV9
D gene: TRBD1
clone size: NA
CDR3 protein: CASSIDRGGEKLFF
CDR3 DNA: TGTGCCAGCAGCATAGACAGGGGAGGTGAAAAACTGTTTTTT

J gene: TRBJ1-5
V gene: TRBV30
D gene: NA
clone size: NA
CDR3 protein: CAWSRGSNQPQHF
CDR3 DNA: TGTGCCTGGAGTCGGGGTAGCAATCAGCCCCAGCATTTT

J gene: TRBJ2-3
V gene: TRBV14
D gene: TRBD2
clone size: NA
CDR3 protein: CASSPRTSGRVTDTDTQYF
CDR3 DNA: TGTGCCAGCAGCCCCAGGACTAGCGGGAGGGTTACTGACACAGATACGCAGTATTTT

J gene: TRBJ2-1
V gene: TRBV7-2
D gene: TRBD2
clone size: few
CDR3 protein: CASSHQASGSSYNEQFF
CDR3 DNA: TGTGCCAGCAGTCACCAGGCTAGCGGGAGTAGTTACAATGAGCAGTTCTTC

J gene: TRBJ1-5
V gene: TRBV30
D gene: TRBD1
clone size: NA
CDR3 protein: CARDRDSYNQPQHF
CDR3 DNA: TGTGCCCGCGACCGGGACAGCTACAATCAGCCCCAGCATTTT

J gene: TRBJ1-1
V gene: TRBV25-1
D gene: NA
clone size: few
CDR3 protein: CAVRRDMNTEAFF
CDR3 DNA: TGTGCCGTCCGACGGGACATGAACACTGAAGCTTTCTTT

J gene: TRBJ2-3
V gene: TRBV7-9
D gene: TRBD2
clone size: NA
CDR3 protein: CASSLTSGPTDTQYF
CDR3 DNA: TGTGCCAGCAGCCTGACTAGCGGACCCACAGATACGCAGTATTTT

J gene: TRBJ2-7
V gene: TRBV20-1
D gene: TRBD1
clone size: few
CDR3 protein: CSVQGAHEQYF
CDR3 DNA: TGCAGTGTGCAGGGGGCACACGAGCAGTACTTC

J gene: TRBJ2-7
V gene: TRBV7-9
D gene: TRBD1
clone size: NA
CDR3 protein: CAGDRVIPYEQYF
CDR3 DNA: TGTGCCGGGGACAGGGTCATTCCCTACGAGCAGTACTTC

J gene: TRBJ2-5
V gene: TRBV27
D gene: NA
clone size: NA
CDR3 protein: CASSLLGETQYF
CDR3 DNA: TGTGCCAGCAGTCTCCTCGGGGAGACCCAGTACTTC

J gene: TRBJ1-1
V gene: TRBV29-1
D gene: NA
clone size: NA
CDR3 protein: CSVGDTEAFF
CDR3 DNA: TGCAGCGTTGGCGATACTGAAGCTTTCTTT

J gene: TRBJ2-7
V gene: TRBV5-1
D gene: TRBD1
clone size: few
CDR3 protein: CASSLAGQSYEQYF
CDR3 DNA: TGCGCCAGCAGCTTGGCGGGACAGAGCTACGAGCAGTACTTC

J gene: TRBJ1-5
V gene: TRBV2
D gene: TRBD1
clone size: few
CDR3 protein: CASTRDRGPGPQHF
CDR3 DNA: TGTGCCAGCACCCGGGACAGGGGTCCGGGGCCCCAGCATTTT

J gene: TRBJ2-5
V gene: TRBV7-2
D gene: NA
clone size: NA
CDR3 protein: CASSLVGETQYF
CDR3 DNA: TGTGCCAGCAGCTTAGTCGGAGAGACCCAGTACTTC

J gene: TRBJ1-1
V gene: TRBV30
D gene: NA
clone size: few
CDR3 protein: CAWTGGAAYTEAFF
CDR3 DNA: TGTGCCTGGACCGGTGGGGCAGCATACACTGAAGCTTTCTTT

J gene: TRBJ2-5
V gene: TRBV5-4
D gene: NA
clone size: once
CDR3 protein: CASSLRAGQETQYF
CDR3 DNA: TGTGCCAGCAGCTTGCGGGCGGGCCAAGAGACCCAGTACTTC